This T cell receptor (beta chain) came from a study of CD4 T cells in relation to SARS-CoV-2 and coronaviruses. About the research overall: After about nine days of antigen culture, PBMC TCR beta CDR3s were sequenced. Findings and caveats of the study: Crossreactive clones expanded significantly less to SARS-CoV-2 than monoreactive clones.

The table came from immunoSEQ multiplex PCR; TCRdb's copy has only in-frame clones and leaves some out. The sample carries about 36,000 clones, under 85% recorded once. Trimming pared 4 bases from V and 4 bases from J, leaving 13 bases between. The CDR3 is 14 residues long. Germline lookup yields CDR1 LGHNA and CDR2 YSLEER. Naive and memory CD4+ T cells were separated from cryopreserved PBMCs. As concerns this clone: Antigen specificity is unknown.

Specimen: memory CD4+ T cells from PBMCs, cultured in vitro. The TCR comes from an adult with COVID-19. This sequence joins TRBV4-3 and TRBJ1-1, with D possibly being TRBD1 (5 bases). The CDR3 is CASSLDRFSTEAFF. DNA of the CDR3: TGCGCCAGCAGCCTCGACAGATTTTCCACTGAAGCTTTCTTT.